The 6 T cell receptor beta chains presented below share a single source sample, sequenced in a study of read filtering for tumor transcriptome and immune sequencing (dated by TCRdb to 2018 to 2021). Sequencing relied on an Illumina HiSeq 4000. The Immunoverse kit was used to build TCR libraries from roughly 0.4 ug RNA, with molecular barcoded adaptors covering alpha/delta and beta/gamma chains. The raw public reads went through TCRdb reprocessing: fastp at Q25, MiXCR clone calling, in-frame beta chains kept. CDR3 protein sequences are deduplicated, and each keeps its most common genes and DNA. Recorded for this sample are around 20,000 distinct CDR3 sequences; 22% of them occurred a single time. 24% of the sample comes from the top ten. Source material: a population of CD138-negative cells sorted from bone marrow. The intended sense of this specimen's cell subset or site label: bone marrow mononuclear cells depleted of CD138+ plasma/myeloma cells by negative magnetic selection. These receptors all come from a donor over 35 with multiple myeloma.

There are a few counts of this clonotype. The chain recombines TRBV7-2 with TRBJ2-5; 10 bases are a match to TRBD2. The CDR3 is 14 residues long. V lost 7 bases, J lost 4 bases, and 6 bases stayed unmatched. Germline CDR1 SGHTA, CDR2 FQGNSA. The CDR3 reads CASTISGRPETQYF. The CDR3 bases are TGTGCCAGCACCATTAGCGGGAGGCCAGAGACCCAGTACTTC.

The chain carries TRBV20-1 and TRBJ2-3; 8 bases align to TRBD2. Germline V gene sequence: CDR1 DFQATT, CDR2 SNEGSKA (reference sequence). V lost 1 base and J lost 4; bases outside the gene matches: 10. The CDR3 runs to 16 residues. In nucleotides, the CDR3 is TGCAGTGCTAGAGGGCGCGCGGGAGGAGGACCAGATACGCAGTATTTT. It is translated as CSARGRAGGGPDTQYF.

The sample holds a few counts of this clonotype. At one end the junction does not follow the germline gene, possibly because of a read error. The chain carries TRBV7-3 and TRBJ2-1; a weak D match, TRBD2 (5 bases). Germline CDR1 SGHTA, CDR2 FQGTGA. CDR3 size: 14 residues. The CDR3, as DNA: TGTGCCAGCAGCTCGACTATTTCCTCCAATGAGCAGTTCTTC. It specifies CASSSTISSNEQFF.

This clonotype turned up a few times. This chain connects TRBV6-2 or TRBV6-3 to TRBJ2-1, with 9 bases identical to TRBD2. This CDR3 region has 16 residues. CDR1 and CDR2 from the germline V gene are MNHEY and SVGEGT. Trimming cost V 7 bases and J 4 bases; bases outside gene matches: 11. CDR3 residues: CASINPSGRSYNEQFF. CDR3 coding DNA: TGTGCCAGCATCAACCCGAGCGGGAGGTCATACAATGAGCAGTTCTTC.

This clonotype has only a few counts. The chain has TRBV2 and TRBJ2-3, with TRBD2 matching 8 bases. CDR3 length: 14 amino acids. Looked up from germline, CDR1 is SNHLY and CDR2 is FYNNEI. Trimming took 7 bases from V and 2 from J; bases not matched to a gene: 5. As DNA, the CDR3 is TGTGCCAGCAAGACTAGCGAACTCACAGATACGCAGTATTTT. Translating it yields CASKTSELTDTQYF.

This clonotype was recorded at least ten times. The rearrangement links TRBV5-1 to TRBJ2-1; 8 nucleotides line up with TRBD2. The CDR3 sequence is 14 residues long. The V and J ends lost 0 bases and 8 bases, in that order; junction bases with no gene match: 4. The germline gives CDR1 SGHRS, CDR2 YFSETQ. The CDR3 coding sequence is TGCGCCAGCAGCTTGGGAGCGGGAGTGTATGAGCAGTTCTTC. Protein product: CASSLGAGVYEQFF. Full variable domain (rest looked up from reference TRBV5-1 and TRBJ2-1): KAGVTQTPRYLIKTRGQQVTLSCSPISGHRSVSWYQQTPGQGLQFLFEYFSETQRNKGNFPGRFSGRQFSNSRSEMNVSTLELGDSALYLCASSLGAGVYEQFFGPGTRLTVL.